This is a list of T cell receptor beta chains from one sample in a study of identical twins. TCRdb re-called the 5' RACE reads with MiXCR, one entry per CDR3 protein. This sample has approximately 150,000 distinct CDR3 sequences, with approximately 4% found just once. The sample taken for sequencing was memory T cells sorted from blood. The origin of the receptors is a young man in good health. The conserved cysteine and the conserved F or W are not part of the CDR3 here.

J gene | V gene | CDR3 protein
TRBJ1-5 | TRBV20-1 | SGSSGESRGNQPQH
TRBJ2-2 | TRBV28 | ASSLAGGHTNTGELF
TRBJ1-1 | TRBV20-1 | SARGGFGTEAF
TRBJ2-2 | TRBV5-5 | ASSFISLNTGELF
TRBJ1-1 | TRBV2 | ASRRTGSTEAF
TRBJ2-1 | TRBV7-2 | ASSPDRSYNEQF
TRBJ1-1 | TRBV5-1 | ASSLMGTNTEAF
TRBJ2-1 | TRBV20-1 | SVGGASGSLNEQF
TRBJ2-7 | TRBV30 | AWSVQGTYEQY
TRBJ1-1 | TRBV12-3/TRBV12-4 | ASSLLVGQGNEAF
TRBJ2-5 | TRBV6-2/TRBV6-3 | ASRGRLGVAETQY
TRBJ2-3 | TRBV11-3 | ASSLAGAPDTQY
TRBJ2-3 | TRBV7-9 | ASSRGSQNTDTQY
TRBJ1-1 | TRBV2 | ASAPGVRDTEAF
TRBJ2-3 | TRBV2 | ASDLDTDTQY
TRBJ2-3 | TRBV7-8 | ASSLVGVVGDTQY
TRBJ1-1 | TRBV20-1 | SAIQPLQGRTEAF
TRBJ2-1 | TRBV6-5 | ASSYSAGNGNEQF
TRBJ2-1 | TRBV7-9 | ASSLQGLASVEQF
TRBJ2-1 | TRBV15 | ATSRVGAGLNNEQF
TRBJ1-1 | TRBV12-3/TRBV12-4 | ASSFPEAF
TRBJ1-6 | TRBV6-1 | ASKVGISSYNSPLH
TRBJ2-1 | TRBV10-3 | AISDSGDSYNEQF
TRBJ2-4 | TRBV20-1 | SARGAPGHENIQY
TRBJ2-5 | TRBV6-6 | ASSSLSLAQY
TRBJ1-1 | TRBV11-2 | ASSRRQGGLNTEAF
TRBJ2-3 | TRBV5-1 | ASSQPGYTQY
TRBJ2-5 | TRBV20-1 | SARSWGLANQETQY
TRBJ2-7 | TRBV2 | ASSAYESSYEQY
TRBJ2-6 | TRBV7-9 | ASSLVGGQGNVLT
TRBJ2-3 | TRBV4-2 | ASSQDHRRGSGDTQY
TRBJ2-3 | TRBV7-9 | ASSLETDTQY
TRBJ2-1 | TRBV10-3 | AINRDLVYNEQF
TRBJ2-3 | TRBV20-1 | SASGPTDTQY
TRBJ2-1 | TRBV20-1 | SARGWGGPYNEQF
TRBJ1-6 | TRBV20-1 | SAPRGVNSPLH
TRBJ1-1 | TRBV14 | ASSQETGAIAEAF
TRBJ1-2 | TRBV29-1 | SVGQGGKLSYT
TRBJ2-7 | TRBV6-1 | ASSGTGITYEQY
TRBJ2-2 | TRBV29-1 | SARTSLNTGELF
TRBJ2-2 | TRBV5-1 | ASSETGQYTGELF